These 2 T cell receptor beta chains were sequenced from one sample in a study of blood T cell repertoires in COVID-19. Method: immunoSEQ multiplex PCR; TCRdb's copy keeps in-frame clones and lacks some. Of a few hundred thousand clones in the sample, 88% were seen once. The sample taken for sequencing was peripheral blood. The source of these receptors is a woman aged 25 to 39 with COVID-19, enrolled during active disease.

This chain uses TRBV15 with TRBJ2-2, with 8 nucleotides matching TRBD2. This CDR3 spans 14 amino acids. Germline V CDR1 and CDR2: LNHNV, YYDKDF (reference sequence). Germline trimming cut 3 bases from V and 6 bases from J; bases unmatched to any gene: 3. The chain's CDR3 is CATSSKREPGELFF. The CDR3 DNA reads TGTGCCACCAGCAGCAAGCGGGAGCCCGGGGAGCTGTTTTTT.

This rearrangement joins TRBV7-2 to TRBJ1-5; tentatively, D is TRBD1 (5 bases). Trimming took 1 base from V and 5 from J, leaving 9 bases between them. The CDR3 totals 14 residues. The V gene's germline CDR1 is SGHTA and CDR2 FQGNSA. The CDR3 region is CASSLGQSYQPQHF. In DNA, the CDR3 is TGTGCCAGCAGCTTAGGACAGTCCTATCAGCCCCAGCATTTT.